These 21 T cell receptor beta chains originate from one sample sequenced in a study of T cell clonality in common variable immunodeficiency. Clones were read by immunoSEQ multiplex PCR, and TCRdb kept only the in-frame ones, dropping some. Sampling found fewer than 55,000 clones, none seen once. Sequenced input: peripheral blood mononuclear cells. The receptors come from a person aged 18 to 75 in good health.

This clone was counted only a few times. One end of the junction varies from germline; a read error may be responsible. The CDR3 end falls 3 residues outside the read, so it is completed with the germline J gene. The J gene is TRBJ2-5, the V gene TRBV7-6; 11 nucleotides line up with TRBD1. The CDR3 extends over 15 amino acids. CDR1 and CDR2 (germline): SGHVS, FNYEAQ. CDR3 protein: CTSSYRTGGLETQYF. CDR3 DNA (partial): TGTACCAGCAGCTATAGGACAGGGGGCTTGGAGACC.

This clone occurred many times. The read stops 3 residues short of the end of the CDR3; the missing end is completed from the germline J gene. This chain joins TRBV19 and TRBJ1-4, with a tentative D call TRBD1 (5 bases). This CDR3 is built from 14 residues. The V and J ends lost 4 bases and 10 bases respectively, with 16 bases between them. Germline V gene data show CDR1 as LNHDA and CDR2 as SQIVND (reference sequence). The CDR3 sequence is CASSSNDRRGKLFF. CDR3 bases read: TGTGCCAGTAGTAGCAACGACAGAAGAGGAAAA.

This clone was detected ten times or more. The missing CDR3 end, 3 residues past where the read stops, is filled in from the germline J gene. V and J are TRBV30 and TRBJ2-2; TRBD1 matches at 7 bases. CDR3 length: 14 amino acids. The ends lost 2 bases at V and 5 bases at J; junction bases unmatched: 5. Germline V gene sequence: CDR1 GTSNPN, CDR2 SVGIG (reference sequence). The CDR3 DNA, read in part, is TGTGCCTGGAGTCCTGGGACAGCTACCGGGGAG. Encoded protein: CAWSPGTATGE. The full CDR3 is CAWSPGTATGELFF.

On this clone: The junction departs from germline at one end; a sequencing error may be responsible. Coverage ceases 3 residues before the CDR3 finishes, and the germline J gene fills in the end. The chain recombines TRBV7-3 with TRBJ2-1, with 12 bases that match TRBD2. This CDR3 contains 18 residues. Germline loops: CDR1 SGHTA, CDR2 FQGTGA. The CDR3 reads CASSRGTSGGTSYSEQFF. The sequenced CDR3 bases are TGTGCCAGCAGCCGGGGAACTAGCGGGGGGACTTCCTACAGTGAG.

Many counts were recorded for this clone. The sequenced fragment ends 3 residues before the CDR3 boundary, so the rest is inferred from the germline J gene. The V call is TRBV20-1, the J call TRBJ2-3, with 11 bases lining up with TRBD2. V was pared by 2 bases and J by 4 bases, with 8 bases of the junction left unmatched. CDR1 DFQATT and CDR2 SNEGSKA come from the germline V gene (reference sequence). CDR3 length equals 16 residues. The CDR3 sequence is CSARKRLAGGPDTQYF. The DNA read from the CDR3 is TGCAGTGCTAGAAAGCGGCTAGCGGGGGGCCCAGATACG.

This clone was detected a few times. The read terminates 3 residues ahead of where the CDR3 ends, so the germline J gene completes it. The V call is TRBV5-1, the J call TRBJ1-2; weak D call: TRBD1 (5 bases). The V gene lost 1 base and the J gene lost 7 bases, with 14 bases spanning the gap. The CDR3 runs to 14 residues. The germline gives CDR1 SGHRS, CDR2 YFSETQ. CDR3 bases read: TGCGCCAGCAGCTTGTGGCTGCAGGGTGGTGGC. Its translation: CASSLWLQGGG. The complete CDR3 sequence is CASSLWLQGGGYTF.

This clone came up many times. The read terminates 3 residues ahead of where the CDR3 ends, so the germline J gene completes it. The gene calls are TRBV20-1 and TRBJ1-1, with D hard to call. CDR1 and CDR2 from the germline V gene are DFQATT and SNEGSKA (reference sequence). V was pared by 2 bases and J by 0 bases, with 13 bases between. The CDR3 spans 15 residues. The CDR3 reads CSARRGEGMNTEAFF. The CDR3 DNA, read in part, is TGCAGTGCTAGACGCGGGGAGGGAATGAACACTGAA.

In regard to this clone: The DNA ends 3 residues before the CDR3 does, and the rest of the CDR3 is filled in from the germline J gene. The chain employs TRBV2 and TRBJ2-7; 9 nucleotides agree with TRBD1. V was clipped by 5 bases and J by 5 bases; unmatched bases: 7. The germline gives CDR1 SNHLY, CDR2 FYNNEI. The CDR3 runs to 14 residues. Here the CDR3 reads CASSTGTGIHEQYF. The sequenced part of the CDR3 DNA is TGTGCCAGCAGTACCGGGACAGGGATCCACGAG.

The sample holds many counts of this clone. The read comes to an end 3 residues before the CDR3 does, leaving the germline J gene to fill in the end. The V and J genes are TRBV20-1 and TRBJ2-6; D unclear. The V gene lost 0 bases and the J gene lost 0 bases, with 9 bases spanning the gap. Germline CDR1 and CDR2: DFQATT and SNEGSKA (reference sequence). This CDR3 region has 16 residues. The covered CDR3 bases are TGCAGTGCTAGAGATAAGGCCCCCTCTGGGGCCAACGTC. Amino acids: CSARDKAPSGANV. The CDR3 in its entirety is CSARDKAPSGANVLTF.

There are many counts of this clone. Incomplete CDR3 DNA: TGTGCCAGCAGCTTGATACAGGGTCGAGAAAAG. Translated, it gives CASSLIQGREK. The full CDR3 is CASSLIQGREKLFF. V gene TRBV5-6 combines with J gene TRBJ2-2; D perhaps matches TRBD1 (6 bases). The read ends 3 residues shy of where the CDR3 ends; the end is completed using the germline J gene. The CDR3 runs to 14 residues. Germline CDR1 reads SGHDT; CDR2 reads YYEEEE.

Ten or more counts support this clone. The CDR3 end lies 3 residues beyond the end of the read and is filled in from the germline J gene. The chain joins TRBV5-4 to TRBJ2-3, with 8 bases matching TRBD2. The V gene's germline CDR1 is SGHNT and CDR2 YYREEE (reference sequence). V dropped 0 bases and J dropped 0; count of bases not matched to a gene: 3. This CDR3 has 16 residues. Incomplete CDR3 DNA: TGTGCCAGCAGCTTGGGGACTAGCAGAAGCACAGATACG. The encoded protein is CASSLGTSRSTDT. The full CDR3 reads CASSLGTSRSTDTQYF.

In this sample, this clone turned up many times. The CDR3 end lies 3 residues beyond the end of the read and is filled in from the germline J gene. The chain has TRBV6-1 and TRBJ1-1; TRBD1 agrees at 10 bases. The CDR3 runs to 16 residues. Looked up from germline, CDR1 is MNHNS and CDR2 is SASEGT. The J segment lost 4 bases and the V segment lost 1 base, leaving 6 bases of the junction unmatched. CDR3 loop: CASSEVIGTGATEAFF. CDR3 bases read: TGTGCCAGCAGTGAAGTTATCGGGACAGGGGCCACTGAA.

This clone was counted a few times. The read is 3 residues too short to cover the CDR3 end, so that end is filled in from the germline J gene. The chain has TRBV7-6 and TRBJ1-2; D might be TRBD1 (6 bases). CDR1 and CDR2 (germline): SGHVS, FNYEAQ. The CDR3 is made up of 14 amino acids. CDR3 DNA, as far as it was read: TGTGCCAGCAGCTTAGCTCTGGGGGCGCGAGAC. Amino acids: CASSLALGARD. The full CDR3 is CASSLALGARDYTF.

This clone has ten or more counts. The read halts 3 residues ahead of the CDR3 end, with the missing end drawn from the germline J gene. This rearrangement joins TRBV5-1 to TRBJ1-3; D gene ambiguous. Trimming left V 0 bases short and J 1 base short, with 8 bases between. CDR1 SGHRS and CDR2 YFSETQ come from the germline V gene. The CDR3 extends over 15 amino acids. CDR3 sequence: CASSLGTASGNTIYF. The sequenced CDR3 bases are TGCGCCAGCAGCTTGGGAACAGCATCTGGAAACACC.

This clone came up many times. The CDR3 end lies 3 residues beyond the end of the read and is filled in from the germline J gene. V is TRBV4-2 and J is TRBJ1-1, with 12 bases aligning to TRBD1. This CDR3 has 16 amino acids. Germline values: CDR1 LGHNA, CDR2 YNFKEQ. V gave up 0 bases and J gave up 7 bases; unmatched junction bases: 6. CDR3 DNA, as far as it was read: TGTGCCAGCAGCCAAGATTATGGGACAGGGGGCGATGAA. Translation: CASSQDYGTGGDE. The CDR3 as a whole reads CASSQDYGTGGDEAFF.

This clone was seen a handful of times. The read is 3 residues too short to cover the CDR3 end, so that end is filled in from the germline J gene. The chain has TRBV7-9 and TRBJ1-5, with no clear D. Trimming took 1 base from V and 6 from J, leaving 10 bases between them. The CDR3 covers 14 residues. CDR1 and CDR2 (germline): SEHNR, FQNEAQ (reference sequence). The DNA read from the CDR3 is TGTGCCAGCAGCTTAGGCGCATCCCCTCAGCCC. It yields the protein CASSLGASPQP. The whole CDR3 protein reads CASSLGASPQPQHF.

Worth noting for this clone: The sequenced fragment ends 3 residues before the CDR3 boundary, so the rest is inferred from the germline J gene. This rearrangement joins TRBV7-9 to TRBJ1-2; the D is unclear. The CDR3 consists of 11 residues. CDR1 and CDR2 from the germline V gene are SEHNR and FQNEAQ (reference sequence). The covered CDR3 bases are TGTGCCAGCAGCCGGGGTGAAGGC. It translates to CASSRGEG. The entire CDR3 protein reads CASSRGEGYTF.

This clone was picked up many times. Read data end 3 residues before the CDR3 end; the end is taken from the germline J gene. The chain couples TRBV20-1 to TRBJ2-7, with 10 bases fitting TRBD1. With 4 bases clipped from V and 5 bases from J, the junction kept 8 bases outside the gene matches. The CDR3 is 14 residues long. CDR1 and CDR2 from the germline V gene are DFQATT and SNEGSKA (reference sequence). Partial CDR3 DNA: TGCAGTGCTACCCCAGACAGGGGGCGGAACGAG. Its protein is CSATPDRGRNE. From start to end, the CDR3 is CSATPDRGRNEQYF.

This clone was seen a handful of times. The sequenced part of the CDR3 DNA is TGTGCCAGCAGTGAAGGTAGGGCAGACAATCAGCCC. Amino acids: CASSEGRADNQP. In full, the CDR3 reads CASSEGRADNQPQHF. The V gene is TRBV2, the J gene TRBJ1-5, with unresolved D. The CDR3 goes on 3 residues after the read ends, and that part is filled in from the germline J gene. The V end was cut by 1 base, the J end by 3 bases, with 10 bases between. Germline V lookup: CDR1 SNHLY, CDR2 FYNNEI. CDR3 size: 15 residues.

This clone was recorded at least ten times. The read terminates 3 residues before the CDR3 end, so the remaining end is supplied by the germline J gene. The chain has TRBV30 and TRBJ2-2, with 9 bases fitting TRBD1. CDR3 length: 15 amino acids. Germline V gives CDR1 GTSNPN, CDR2 SVGIG (reference sequence). V dropped 0 bases and J dropped 9; count of bases not matched to a gene: 8. CDR3 DNA (partial): TGTGCCTGGAGTGTAAGGGGACAGGGCAACCGGGAG. Translation gives CAWSVRGQGNRE. The entire CDR3 reads CAWSVRGQGNRELFF.

This clone was counted many times. The read stops 3 residues short of the end of the CDR3; the missing end is completed from the germline J gene. The chain couples TRBV20-1 to TRBJ2-5; D not certain. CDR1 and CDR2 from the germline V gene are DFQATT and SNEGSKA (reference sequence). The CDR3 totals 14 residues. V shed 1 base and J shed 1 base, with 10 bases lying between them. The CDR3 region is CSARVSLGQETQYF. CDR3 bases read: TGCAGTGCTAGAGTTAGCTTGGGCCAAGAGACC.